This record covers a single T cell receptor beta chain. Following extraction, RNA underwent reverse transcription to cDNA, which served as the sequencing template. TCRdb's copy holds only in-frame clones and misses some; the assay was immunoSEQ multiplex PCR. The table lists about 250,000 clones, roughly two thirds of them singletons. The sample originates from a study of CD8+ T cells in alopecia areata. Study overall: Treated patients took oral tofacitinib at 5 to 10 mg twice daily.

Investigators sorted PBMCs to obtain both CD4+ and CD8+ T cells. In germline, CDR1 is LGHNA, CDR2 YNFKEQ. V shed 4 bases, J shed 2 bases, and the junction held 8 bases outside the gene matches. The CDR3 spans 15 residues. The receptor was isolated from a human donor with alopecia areata. Sample: CD4+ T cells sorted from blood, taken at week 0. The V gene is TRBV4-2, the J gene TRBJ2-7; 7 positions agree with TRBD1. The CDR3 spells CASSLAGTATYEQYF. Written as DNA, the CDR3 is TGTGCCAGCAGCCTCGCCGGGACAGCGACCTACGAGCAGTACTTC.